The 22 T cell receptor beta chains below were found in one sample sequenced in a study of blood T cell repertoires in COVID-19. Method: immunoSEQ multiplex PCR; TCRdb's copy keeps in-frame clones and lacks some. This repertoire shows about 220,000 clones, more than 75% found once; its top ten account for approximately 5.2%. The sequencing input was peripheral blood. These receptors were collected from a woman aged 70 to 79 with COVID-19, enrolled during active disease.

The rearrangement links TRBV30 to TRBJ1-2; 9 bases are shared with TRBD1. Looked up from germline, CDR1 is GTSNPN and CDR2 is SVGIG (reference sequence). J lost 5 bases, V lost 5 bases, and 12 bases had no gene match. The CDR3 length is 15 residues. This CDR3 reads CAWEGTGLKSYGYTF. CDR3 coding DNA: TGTGCCTGGGAAGGGACAGGGTTGAAAAGTTATGGCTACACCTTC. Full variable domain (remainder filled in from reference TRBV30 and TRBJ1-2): SQTIHQWPATLVQPVGSPLSLECTVEGTSNPNLYWYRQAAGRGLQLLFYSVGIGQISSEVPQNLSASRPQDRQFILSSKKLLLSDSGFYLCAWEGTGLKSYGYTFGSGTRLTVV.

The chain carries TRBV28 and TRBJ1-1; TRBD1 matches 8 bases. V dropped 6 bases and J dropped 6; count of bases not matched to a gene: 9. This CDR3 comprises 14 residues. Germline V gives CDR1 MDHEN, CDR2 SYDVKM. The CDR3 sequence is CASSRTGRYPEAFF. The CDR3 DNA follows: TGTGCCAGCAGCCGGACAGGGCGATATCCTGAAGCTTTCTTT.

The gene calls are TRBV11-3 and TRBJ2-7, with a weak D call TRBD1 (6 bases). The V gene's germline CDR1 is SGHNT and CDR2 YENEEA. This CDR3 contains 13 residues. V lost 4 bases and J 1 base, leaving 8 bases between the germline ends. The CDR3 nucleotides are TGTGCCAGCAGCTCCGGACAGTCCTACGAGCAGTACTTC. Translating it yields CASSSGQSYEQYF.

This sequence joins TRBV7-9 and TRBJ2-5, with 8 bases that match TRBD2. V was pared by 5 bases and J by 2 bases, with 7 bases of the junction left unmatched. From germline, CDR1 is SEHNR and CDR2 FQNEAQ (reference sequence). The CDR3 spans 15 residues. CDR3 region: CASSPRGGPQETQYF. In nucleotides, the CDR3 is TGTGCCAGCAGCCCCCGGGGGGGACCGCAAGAGACCCAGTACTTC.

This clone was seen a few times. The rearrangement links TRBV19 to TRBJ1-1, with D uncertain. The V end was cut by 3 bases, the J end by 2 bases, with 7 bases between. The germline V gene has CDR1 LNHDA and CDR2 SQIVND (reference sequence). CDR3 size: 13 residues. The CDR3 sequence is CASSIPSNTEAFF. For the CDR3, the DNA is TGTGCCAGTAGTATCCCCTCCAACACTGAAGCTTTCTTT.

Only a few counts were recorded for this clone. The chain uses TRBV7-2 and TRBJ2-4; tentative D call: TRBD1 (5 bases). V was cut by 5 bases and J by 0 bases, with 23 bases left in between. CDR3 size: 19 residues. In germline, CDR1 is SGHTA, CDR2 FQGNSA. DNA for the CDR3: TGTGCCAGCAGCCTAAGGGGCGGTTCCATTAAACTAGCCAAAAACATTCAGTACTTC. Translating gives CASSLRGGSIKLAKNIQYF.

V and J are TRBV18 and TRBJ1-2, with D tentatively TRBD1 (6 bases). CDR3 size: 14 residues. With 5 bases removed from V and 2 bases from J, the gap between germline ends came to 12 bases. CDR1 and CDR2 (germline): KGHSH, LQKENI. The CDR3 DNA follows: TGTGCCAGCTCATCGAACAGGGAAAACTATGGCTACACCTTC. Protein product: CASSSNRENYGYTF.

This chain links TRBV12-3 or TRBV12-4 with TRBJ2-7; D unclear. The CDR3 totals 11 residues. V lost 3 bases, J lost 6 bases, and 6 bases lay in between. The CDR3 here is CASSFRSEQYF. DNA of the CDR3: TGTGCCAGCAGTTTCCGTTCCGAGCAGTACTTC.

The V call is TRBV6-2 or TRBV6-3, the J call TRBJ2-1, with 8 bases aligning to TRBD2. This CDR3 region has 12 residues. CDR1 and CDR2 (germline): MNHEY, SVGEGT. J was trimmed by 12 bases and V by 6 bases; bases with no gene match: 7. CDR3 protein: CASSQPLAGQFF. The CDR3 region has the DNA TGTGCCAGCAGCCAACCTCTAGCGGGGCAGTTCTTC.

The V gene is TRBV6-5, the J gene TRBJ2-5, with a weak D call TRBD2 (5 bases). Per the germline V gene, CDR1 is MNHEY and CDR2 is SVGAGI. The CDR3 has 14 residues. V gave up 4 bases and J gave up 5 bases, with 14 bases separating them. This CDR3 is CASSSGGLGETQYF. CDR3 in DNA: TGTGCCAGCAGTTCAGGAGGTTTGGGGGAGACCCAGTACTTC.

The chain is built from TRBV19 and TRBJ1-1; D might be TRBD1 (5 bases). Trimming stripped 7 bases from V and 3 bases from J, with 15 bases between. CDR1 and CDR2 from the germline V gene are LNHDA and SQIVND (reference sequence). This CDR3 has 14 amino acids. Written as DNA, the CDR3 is TGTGCCAGTACTTCCCAGGGTTGGCACACTGAAGCTTTCTTT. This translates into CASTSQGWHTEAFF.

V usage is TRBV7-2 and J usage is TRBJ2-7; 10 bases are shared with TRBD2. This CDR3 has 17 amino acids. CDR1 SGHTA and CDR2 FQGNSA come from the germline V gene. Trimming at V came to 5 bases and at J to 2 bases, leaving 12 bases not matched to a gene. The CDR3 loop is CASSKGGLAGVTYEQYF. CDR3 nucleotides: TGTGCCAGCAGCAAAGGGGGCCTAGCGGGAGTTACCTACGAGCAGTACTTC.

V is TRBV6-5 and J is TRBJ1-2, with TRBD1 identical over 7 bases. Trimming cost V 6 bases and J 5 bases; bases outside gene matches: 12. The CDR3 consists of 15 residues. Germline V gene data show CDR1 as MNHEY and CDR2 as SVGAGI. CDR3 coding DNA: TGTGCCAGCAGCCCCAGACAGGGAAGTTGGTATGGCTACACCTTC. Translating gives CASSPRQGSWYGYTF.

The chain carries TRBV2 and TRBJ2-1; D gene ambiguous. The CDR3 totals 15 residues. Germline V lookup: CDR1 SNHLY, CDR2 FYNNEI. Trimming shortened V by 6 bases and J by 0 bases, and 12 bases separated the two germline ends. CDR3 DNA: TGTGCCAGCAGGTACGGTACTACCTCCTACAATGAGCAGTTCTTC. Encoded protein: CASRYGTTSYNEQFF.

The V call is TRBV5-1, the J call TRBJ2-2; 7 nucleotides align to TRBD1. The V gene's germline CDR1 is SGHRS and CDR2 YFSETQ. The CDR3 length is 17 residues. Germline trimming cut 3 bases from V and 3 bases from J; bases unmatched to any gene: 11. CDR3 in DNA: TGCGCCAGCAGCTCCAGGAAGACAGGGCTCGACACCGGGGAGCTGTTTTTT. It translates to CASSSRKTGLDTGELFF.

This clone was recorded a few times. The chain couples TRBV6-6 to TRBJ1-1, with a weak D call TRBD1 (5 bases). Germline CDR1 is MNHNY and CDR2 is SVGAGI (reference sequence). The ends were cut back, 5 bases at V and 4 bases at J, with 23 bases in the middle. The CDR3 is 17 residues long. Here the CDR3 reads CASSPQLSRTTGTEAFF. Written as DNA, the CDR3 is TGTGCCAGCAGTCCACAACTGAGCAGGACCACAGGCACTGAAGCTTTCTTT.

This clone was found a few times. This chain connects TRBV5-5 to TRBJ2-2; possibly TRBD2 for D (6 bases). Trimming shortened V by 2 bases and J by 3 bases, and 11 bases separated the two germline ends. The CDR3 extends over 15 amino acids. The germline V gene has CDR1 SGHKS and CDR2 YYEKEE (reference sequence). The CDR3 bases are TGTGCCAGCAGCTTACGGGAGTTTGACACCGGGGAGCTGTTTTTT. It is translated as CASSLREFDTGELFF.

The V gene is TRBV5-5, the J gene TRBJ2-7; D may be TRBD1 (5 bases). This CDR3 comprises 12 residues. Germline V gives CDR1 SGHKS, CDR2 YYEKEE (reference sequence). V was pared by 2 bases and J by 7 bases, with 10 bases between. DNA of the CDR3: TGTGCCAGCAGCTTACCACCAGGGGAGCAGTACTTC. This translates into CASSLPPGEQYF.

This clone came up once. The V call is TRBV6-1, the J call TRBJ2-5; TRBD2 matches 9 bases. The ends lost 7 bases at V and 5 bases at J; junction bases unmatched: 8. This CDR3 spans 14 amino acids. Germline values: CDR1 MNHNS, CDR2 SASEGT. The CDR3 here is CASKVAGVGETQYF. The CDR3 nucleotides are TGTGCCAGCAAGGTAGCGGGAGTGGGGGAGACCCAGTACTTC.

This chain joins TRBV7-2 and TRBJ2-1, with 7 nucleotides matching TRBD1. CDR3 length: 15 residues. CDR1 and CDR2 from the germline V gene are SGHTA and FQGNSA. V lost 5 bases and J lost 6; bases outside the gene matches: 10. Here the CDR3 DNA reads TGTGCCAGCAGCCCACCCCCGGCAGGGGGCAATGAGCAGTTCTTC. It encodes CASSPPPAGGNEQFF.

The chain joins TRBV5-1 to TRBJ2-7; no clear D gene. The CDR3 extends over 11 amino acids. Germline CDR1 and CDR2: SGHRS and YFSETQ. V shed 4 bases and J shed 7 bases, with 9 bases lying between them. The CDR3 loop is CASSSDREQYF. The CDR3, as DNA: TGCGCCAGCAGCAGCGACCGTGAGCAGTACTTC.

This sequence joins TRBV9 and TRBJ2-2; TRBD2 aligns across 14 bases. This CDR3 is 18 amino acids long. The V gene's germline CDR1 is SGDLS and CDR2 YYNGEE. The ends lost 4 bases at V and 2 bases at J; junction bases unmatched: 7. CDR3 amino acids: CASSSRLAGGPNTGELFF. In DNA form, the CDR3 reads TGTGCCAGCAGCTCCAGACTAGCGGGAGGGCCTAACACCGGGGAGCTGTTTTTT.